A selection of T cell receptor beta chains follows, all from one sample in a study of blood T cell repertoires in COVID-19. The protocol was immunoSEQ multiplex PCR, while the TCRdb copy is restricted to in-frame clones and leaves out a portion. This table holds 450,000 or so clones, 89% found once. Sequencing was performed on peripheral blood. The receptors originated from a woman aged 40 to 50 with COVID-19, enrolled during active disease. The CDR3 runs from the conserved cysteine through the conserved F or W. D genes are given only for firm matches. Clone size is shown for a subset of rows, as once, few, many or a class of expanded clone.

d_gene	abundance	v_gene	j_gene	CDR3nt	CDR3aa
-	-	TRBV5-8	TRBJ2-2	TGTGCCAGCAGCTCGGGACACCGAGCGAACACCGGGGAGCTGTTTTTT	CASSSGHRANTGELFF
TRBD1	-	TRBV9	TRBJ1-2	TGTGCCAGCAGCGTAGACAGGGGCAAGTCTAACTATGGCTACACCTTC	CASSVDRGKSNYGYTF
-	-	TRBV9	TRBJ1-1	TGTGCCAGCAGCGTAGGACAGATGAACACTGAAGCTTTCTTT	CASSVGQMNTEAFF
TRBD1	-	TRBV10-3	TRBJ1-3	TGTGCCATCAGTGCGTCGAGCCCCGGGACAGGGGGCACAAACACCATATATTTT	CAISASSPGTGGTNTIYF
TRBD1	once	TRBV27	TRBJ2-2	TGTGCCAGCAGTTTAACGGGACAGGGAAACACCGGGGAGCTGTTTTTT	CASSLTGQGNTGELFF
-	-	TRBV21-1	TRBJ1-5	-	CASSKVVGQGTSNQPQHF
-	-	TRBV2	TRBJ2-3	TGTGCCAGCAGTGAGGGATCAGCGGGCCTAAATACGCAGTATTTT	CASSEGSAGLNTQYF
-	-	TRBV19	TRBJ1-5	TGTGCCAGTAAGTTCGACTATAGCAATCAGCCCCAGCATTTT	CASKFDYSNQPQHF
-	-	TRBV27	TRBJ1-5	TGTGCCAGCAGTTTCACAGTCGTCCAGCCCCAGCATTTT	CASSFTVVQPQHF
-	-	TRBV9	TRBJ2-2	TGTGCCAGCAGGCAGGGTTTAAGGGACACCGGGGAGCTGTTTTTT	CASRQGLRDTGELFF
TRBD2	-	TRBV7-7	TRBJ2-3	TGTGCTAGCAGCCCTAGCGGGGGATTTCCCACAGATACGCAGTATTTT	CASSPSGGFPTDTQYF
TRBD1	-	TRBV5-1	TRBJ1-1	TGCGCCAGCAGCTTGAGACAGGGAAACACTGAAGCTTTCTTT	CASSLRQGNTEAFF
-	once	TRBV6-6	TRBJ1-5	TGTGCCAGCAGTTACGCGGGGCTTTATCAGCCCCAGCATTTT	CASSYAGLYQPQHF
-	few	TRBV30	TRBJ1-1	TGTGCCTCAGACTTTTTTCGAGCAAGCGGTGTGGCTTTCTTT	CASDFFRASGVAFF
TRBD1	-	TRBV14	TRBJ1-4	TGTGCCAGCAGCCTGGTTACAGGGGCAGCTAATGAAAAACTGTTTTTT	CASSLVTGAANEKLFF
TRBD2	-	TRBV27	TRBJ2-3	TGTGCCAGCAGTTTTGTCTGGCGGGAGTTCGCAGATACGCAGTATTTT	CASSFVWREFADTQYF
-	-	TRBV12-3/TRBV12-4	TRBJ1-2	TGTGCCAGCAGCTACCTTCGGGGCTACACCTTC	CASSYLRGYTF
-	few	TRBV7-9	TRBJ1-1	TGTGCCAGCAGCTCACTAGTCATGAACACTGAAGCTTTCTTT	CASSSLVMNTEAFF
TRBD2	-	TRBV5-1	TRBJ2-1	TGCGCCAGCACGGGAGGGCCCTTGAATGAGCAGTTCTTC	CASTGGPLNEQFF
TRBD2	-	TRBV5-4	TRBJ2-7	TGTGCCAGCAGTCCAGCGGGAGGGAGGTCCTACGAGCAGTACTTC	CASSPAGGRSYEQYF
TRBD2	-	TRBV2	TRBJ2-1	TGTGCCAGCAGTGATAGCGGGGGTCCCTACAATGAGCAGTTCTTC	CASSDSGGPYNEQFF
TRBD1	once	TRBV6-5	TRBJ1-1	TGTGCCAGCAGTTACCGACAGGGTGGGGACACTGAAGCTTTCTTT	CASSYRQGGDTEAFF
-	-	TRBV2	TRBJ2-7	TGTGCCAGCAGTGTTGCACAGGAATCCTACGAGCAGTACTTC	CASSVAQESYEQYF
TRBD1	few	TRBV28	TRBJ1-4	TGTGCCAGCAGTTTACCGACAGGGGCTGGGGAAAAACTGTTTTTT	CASSLPTGAGEKLFF
-	-	TRBV7-2	TRBJ2-5	TGTGCCAGCAGCCGGGCCGGGAACTTTGAGACCCAGTACTTC	CASSRAGNFETQYF